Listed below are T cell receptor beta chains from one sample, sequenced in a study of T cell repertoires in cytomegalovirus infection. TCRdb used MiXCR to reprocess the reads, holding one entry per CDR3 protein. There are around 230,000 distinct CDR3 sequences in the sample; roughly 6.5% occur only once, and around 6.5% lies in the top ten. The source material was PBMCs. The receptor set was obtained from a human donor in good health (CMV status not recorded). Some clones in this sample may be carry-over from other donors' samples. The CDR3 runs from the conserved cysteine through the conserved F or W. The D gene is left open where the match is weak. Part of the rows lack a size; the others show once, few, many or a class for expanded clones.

CDR3nt: TGTGCCAGCAGAGGACGCGGGACACCAAAAGAGACCCAGTACTTC
CDR3aa: CASRGRGTPKETQYF
d_gene: .
j_gene: TRBJ2-5
abundance: many
len: 15
v_gene: TRBV28

CDR3nt: TGTGCCAGCAGCCATGGACACCTCTATGGCTACACCTTC
CDR3aa: CASSHGHLYGYTF
d_gene: .
j_gene: TRBJ1-2
abundance: many
len: 13
v_gene: TRBV7-9

CDR3nt: TGCAGTGCTAGAGAATTGGTTGCGGGGGGGGGATTTCGAGAGACCCAGTACTTC
CDR3aa: CSARELVAGGGFRETQYF
d_gene: TRBD2
j_gene: TRBJ2-5
abundance: many
len: 18
v_gene: TRBV20-1

CDR3nt: TGCAGTGCTAGAGGACTAGCGGGGAACACAGATACGCAGTATTTT
CDR3aa: CSARGLAGNTDTQYF
d_gene: TRBD2
j_gene: TRBJ2-3
abundance: many
len: 15
v_gene: TRBV20-1

CDR3nt: TGTGCCAGCAGTTACCCGTGGTTCGAGGGGGCGCTGCCCCAGCATTTT
CDR3aa: CASSYPWFEGALPQHF
d_gene: TRBD1
j_gene: TRBJ1-5
abundance: .
len: 16
v_gene: TRBV6-6

CDR3nt: TGTGCCATCAAGTCGGGCGGGGTACAAGAGACCCAGTACTTC
CDR3aa: CAIKSGGVQETQYF
d_gene: .
j_gene: TRBJ2-5
abundance: many
len: 14
v_gene: TRBV10-3

CDR3nt: TGTGCCAGCAGCGAGGACAGCTATGGCTACACCTTC
CDR3aa: CASSEDSYGYTF
d_gene: .
j_gene: TRBJ1-2
abundance: many
len: 12
v_gene: TRBV6-2/TRBV6-3

CDR3nt: TGTGCCAGCAGCTTACACTCCTACGAGCAGCACTTC
CDR3aa: CASSLHSYEQHF
d_gene: .
j_gene: TRBJ2-7
abundance: .
len: 12
v_gene: TRBV7-2

CDR3nt: TGTGCCAGCAGCCCCGGCAATACCTATGGCTACACCTTC
CDR3aa: CASSPGNTYGYTF
d_gene: .
j_gene: TRBJ1-2
abundance: many
len: 13
v_gene: TRBV7-2

CDR3nt: TGTGCCAGCAGTTTAACGGACAGACAATCACCCCTCCACTTT
CDR3aa: CASSLTDRQSPLHF
d_gene: .
j_gene: TRBJ1-6
abundance: many
len: 14
v_gene: TRBV12-3/TRBV12-4

CDR3nt: TGTGCCAGCAGCTTTTATTCGACAGGGAGCTATGGCTACACCTTC
CDR3aa: CASSFYSTGSYGYTF
d_gene: TRBD1
j_gene: TRBJ1-2
abundance: many
len: 15
v_gene: TRBV7-9

CDR3nt: TGTGCCAGCAGCTCTGTGAGCTCTGGAAACACCATATATTTT
CDR3aa: CASSSVSSGNTIYF
d_gene: .
j_gene: TRBJ1-3
abundance: many
len: 14
v_gene: TRBV7-9

CDR3nt: TGTGCCAGCAGTGAATTCGGGGGAGCCGATGAGCAGTTCTTC
CDR3aa: CASSEFGGADEQFF
d_gene: .
j_gene: TRBJ2-1
abundance: .
len: 14
v_gene: TRBV25-1

CDR3nt: TGTGCCAGCAGTACATTCCACGAGCAGTACTTC
CDR3aa: CASSTFHEQYF
d_gene: .
j_gene: TRBJ2-7
abundance: many
len: 11
v_gene: TRBV25-1

CDR3nt: TGTGCCAGCAGTTTGAGAGAGGGCTGGGGTGGCTACACCTTC
CDR3aa: CASSLREGWGGYTF
d_gene: .
j_gene: TRBJ1-2
abundance: many
len: 14
v_gene: TRBV28

CDR3nt: TGTGCCAGCAGCGGCAGGGGAAACTACAATGAGCAGTTCTTC
CDR3aa: CASSGRGNYNEQFF
d_gene: .
j_gene: TRBJ2-1
abundance: many
len: 14
v_gene: TRBV11-2

CDR3nt: TGTGCCTGGAGTCGATTACAGGGTCAAGAGACCCAGTACTTC
CDR3aa: CAWSRLQGQETQYF
d_gene: .
j_gene: TRBJ2-5
abundance: few
len: 14
v_gene: TRBV30

CDR3nt: TGCAGCTTCATGACAGGGGGCGTTGGGGCCAACGTCCTGACTTTC
CDR3aa: CSFMTGGVGANVLTF
d_gene: TRBD1
j_gene: TRBJ2-6
abundance: many
len: 15
v_gene: TRBV29-1

CDR3nt: TGTGCCAGTAGTATAAGTTCCGGGGAGCTGTTTTTT
CDR3aa: CASSISSGELFF
d_gene: .
j_gene: TRBJ2-2
abundance: few
len: 12
v_gene: TRBV19

CDR3nt: TGTGCCAGCAGCTTATTAGACGAGCAGTACTTC
CDR3aa: CASSLLDEQYF
d_gene: .
j_gene: TRBJ2-7
abundance: many
len: 11
v_gene: TRBV7-2

CDR3nt: TGTGCCAGCAGTTCGAGGGGCGGGACAGGGCTCGAGGATACGCAGTATTTT
CDR3aa: CASSSRGGTGLEDTQYF
d_gene: TRBD1
j_gene: TRBJ2-3
abundance: many
len: 17
v_gene: TRBV28

CDR3nt: TGCGCCAGCAGCCAAGAGTGGGTAGTTTGGGAAGGCTACACCTTC
CDR3aa: CASSQEWVVWEGYTF
d_gene: .
j_gene: TRBJ1-2
abundance: .
len: 15
v_gene: TRBV4-1

CDR3nt: TGTGCCAGCAGCTTAGGGGGATTGGACTCCTACGAGCAGTACTTC
CDR3aa: CASSLGGLDSYEQYF
d_gene: .
j_gene: TRBJ2-7
abundance: few
len: 15
v_gene: TRBV7-3

CDR3nt: TGCGCCAGCAGCCAAGAGAGGGGGTCGGGGGCCAACGTCCTGACTTTC
CDR3aa: CASSQERGSGANVLTF
d_gene: .
j_gene: TRBJ2-6
abundance: many
len: 16
v_gene: TRBV4-3

CDR3nt: TGTGCCAGCAGCTTATATAGGGCCGAGAACACTGAAGCTTTCTTT
CDR3aa: CASSLYRAENTEAFF
d_gene: .
j_gene: TRBJ1-1
abundance: many
len: 15
v_gene: TRBV7-2

CDR3nt: TGCGCCAGCAGCCCTGGACAGCGCAACTCTGGAAACACCATATATTTT
CDR3aa: CASSPGQRNSGNTIYF
d_gene: .
j_gene: TRBJ1-3
abundance: few
len: 16
v_gene: TRBV4-3

CDR3nt: TGTGCCAGCAGCTCCCCCGGGCGCAAAGCGACTGAAGCTTTCTTT
CDR3aa: CASSSPGRKATEAFF
d_gene: .
j_gene: TRBJ1-1
abundance: many
len: 15
v_gene: TRBV7-9

CDR3nt: TGTGCCAGCAGCCCTCAGATCCAAGAGACCCAGTACTTC
CDR3aa: CASSPQIQETQYF
d_gene: .
j_gene: TRBJ2-5
abundance: many
len: 13
v_gene: TRBV7-9

CDR3nt: TGCAGTGCTAGTGAGTCTAGCGGGGGAAAGACCCAGTACTTC
CDR3aa: CSASESSGGKTQYF
d_gene: TRBD2
j_gene: TRBJ2-5
abundance: many
len: 14
v_gene: TRBV20-1

CDR3nt: TGTGCCACCAGCAGTGGGTCCCGACGGGAAAAACTGTTTTTT
CDR3aa: CATSSGSRREKLFF
d_gene: .
j_gene: TRBJ1-4
abundance: many
len: 14
v_gene: TRBV15

CDR3nt: TGCAGCGTTGAAGAAGGGGATAACACCGGGGAGCTGTTTTTT
CDR3aa: CSVEEGDNTGELFF
d_gene: .
j_gene: TRBJ2-2
abundance: few
len: 14
v_gene: TRBV29-1

CDR3nt: TGTGCCAGCAGGCCCGGACAGGGGGCGGGAGATACGCAGTATTTT
CDR3aa: CASRPGQGAGDTQYF
d_gene: TRBD1
j_gene: TRBJ2-3
abundance: many
len: 15
v_gene: TRBV2

CDR3nt: TGTGCCAGCAGTTACGCCCAGGGCATTGTCTACACCTTC
CDR3aa: CASSYAQGIVYTF
d_gene: .
j_gene: TRBJ1-2
abundance: many
len: 13
v_gene: TRBV6-6

CDR3nt: TGTGCCACCCGGATACCGCGGAATAGCAATCAGCCCCAGCATTTT
CDR3aa: CATRIPRNSNQPQHF
d_gene: .
j_gene: TRBJ1-5
abundance: .
len: 15
v_gene: TRBV28

CDR3nt: TGTGCCAGCACTCGCGGTTCCCTGCCCCGCTCCTACGAGCAGTACTTC
CDR3aa: CASTRGSLPRSYEQYF
d_gene: .
j_gene: TRBJ2-7
abundance: few
len: 16
v_gene: TRBV28

CDR3nt: TGCGCCAGCAGCTTTTTCCCGCAGGCGAACACCGGGGAGCTGTTTTTT
CDR3aa: CASSFFPQANTGELFF
d_gene: .
j_gene: TRBJ2-2
abundance: many
len: 16
v_gene: TRBV5-1